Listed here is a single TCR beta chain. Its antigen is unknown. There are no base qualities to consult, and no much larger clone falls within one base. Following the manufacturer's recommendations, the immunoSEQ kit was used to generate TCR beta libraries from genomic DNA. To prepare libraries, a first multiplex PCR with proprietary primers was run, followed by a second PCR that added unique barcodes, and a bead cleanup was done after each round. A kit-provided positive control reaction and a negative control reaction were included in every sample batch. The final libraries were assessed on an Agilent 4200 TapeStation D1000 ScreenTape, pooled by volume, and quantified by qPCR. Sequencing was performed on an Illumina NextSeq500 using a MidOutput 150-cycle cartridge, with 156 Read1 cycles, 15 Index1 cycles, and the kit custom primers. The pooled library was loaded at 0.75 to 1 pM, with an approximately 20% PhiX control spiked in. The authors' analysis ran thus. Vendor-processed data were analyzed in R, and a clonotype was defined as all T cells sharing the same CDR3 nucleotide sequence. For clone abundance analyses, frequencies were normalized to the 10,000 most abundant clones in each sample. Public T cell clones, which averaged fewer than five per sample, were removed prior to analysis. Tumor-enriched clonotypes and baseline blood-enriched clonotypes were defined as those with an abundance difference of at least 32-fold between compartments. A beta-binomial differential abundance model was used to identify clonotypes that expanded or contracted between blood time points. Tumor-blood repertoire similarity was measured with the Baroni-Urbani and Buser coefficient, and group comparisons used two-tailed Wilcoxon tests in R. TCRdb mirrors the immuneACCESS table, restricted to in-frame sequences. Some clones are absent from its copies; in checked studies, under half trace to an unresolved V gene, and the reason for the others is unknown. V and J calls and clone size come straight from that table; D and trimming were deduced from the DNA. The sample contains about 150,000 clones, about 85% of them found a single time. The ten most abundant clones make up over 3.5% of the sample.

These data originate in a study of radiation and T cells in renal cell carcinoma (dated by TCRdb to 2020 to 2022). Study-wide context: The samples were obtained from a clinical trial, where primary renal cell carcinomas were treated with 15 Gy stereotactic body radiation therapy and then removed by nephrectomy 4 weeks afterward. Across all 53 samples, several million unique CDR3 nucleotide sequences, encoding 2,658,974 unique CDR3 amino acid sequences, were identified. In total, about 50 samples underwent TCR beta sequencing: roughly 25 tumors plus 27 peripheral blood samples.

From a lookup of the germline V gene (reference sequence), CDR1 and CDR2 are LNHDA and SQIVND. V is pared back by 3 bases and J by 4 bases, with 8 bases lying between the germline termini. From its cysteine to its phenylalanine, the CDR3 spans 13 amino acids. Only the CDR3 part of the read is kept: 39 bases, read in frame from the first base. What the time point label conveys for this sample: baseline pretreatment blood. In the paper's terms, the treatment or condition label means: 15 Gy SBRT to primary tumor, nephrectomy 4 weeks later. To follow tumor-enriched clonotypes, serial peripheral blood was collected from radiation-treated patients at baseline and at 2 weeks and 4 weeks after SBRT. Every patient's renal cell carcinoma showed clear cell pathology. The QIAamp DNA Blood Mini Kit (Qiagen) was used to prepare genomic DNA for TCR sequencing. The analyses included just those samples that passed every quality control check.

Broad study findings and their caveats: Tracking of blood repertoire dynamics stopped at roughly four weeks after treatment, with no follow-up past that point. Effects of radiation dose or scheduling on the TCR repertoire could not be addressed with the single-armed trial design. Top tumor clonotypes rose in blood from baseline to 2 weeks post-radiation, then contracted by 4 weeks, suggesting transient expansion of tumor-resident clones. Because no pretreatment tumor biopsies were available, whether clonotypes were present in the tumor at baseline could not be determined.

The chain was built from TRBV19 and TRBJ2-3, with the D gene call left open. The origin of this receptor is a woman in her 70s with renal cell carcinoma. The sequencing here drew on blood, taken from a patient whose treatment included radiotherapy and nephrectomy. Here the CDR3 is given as CASSMGSADTQYF. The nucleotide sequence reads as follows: TGTGCCAGTAGTATGGGAAGTGCAGATACGCAGTATTTT.